The clone carrying this TCR beta chain was counted between two and nine times. The sample originates from a study of blood T cell repertoires in COVID-19. Authors' processing steps: It was from reference gene primer amplification that nucleated cell counts were estimated. Here immunoSEQ multiplex PCR was the method, and the copy in TCRdb shows in-frame clones only, minus some. V and J calls and clone size are as listed in that table; D and trimming were resolved from the DNA. The repertoire holds over 250,000 clones, with 89% as singletons. CDR1 is SQVTM and CDR2 is ANQGSEA in the germline V gene. V lost 6 bases, J lost 15 bases, and 18 bases lay in between. The CDR3 extends over 11 amino acids. Participants, roughly 18 to 90 years old, spanned fewer than 30 US areas. The recovered donors of Cohort 3 showed two negative PCRs, clearance, or symptom resolution.

This chain connects TRBV29-1 to TRBJ2-1; D is possibly TRBD1 (6 bases). Source material: PBMCs or T cells enriched from blood (not recorded which). This receptor was taken from a woman aged 60-75 years who had recovered from COVID-19. The CDR3 sequence is CSVVDPKGGFF. CDR3 DNA: TGCAGCGTGGTTGACCCGAAAGGGGGGTTCTTC.